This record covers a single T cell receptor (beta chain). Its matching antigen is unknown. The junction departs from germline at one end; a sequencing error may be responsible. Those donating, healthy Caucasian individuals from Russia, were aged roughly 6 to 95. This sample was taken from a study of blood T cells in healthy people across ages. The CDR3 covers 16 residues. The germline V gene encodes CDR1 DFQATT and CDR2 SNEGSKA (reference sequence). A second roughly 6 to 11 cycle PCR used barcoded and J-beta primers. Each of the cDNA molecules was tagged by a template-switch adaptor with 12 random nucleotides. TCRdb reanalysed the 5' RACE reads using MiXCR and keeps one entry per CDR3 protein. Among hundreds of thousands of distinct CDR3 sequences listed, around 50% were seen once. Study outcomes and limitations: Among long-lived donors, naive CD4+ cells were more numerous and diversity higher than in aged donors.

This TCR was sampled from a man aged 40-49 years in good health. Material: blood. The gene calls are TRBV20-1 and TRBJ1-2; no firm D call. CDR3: CSARIPQKGFNYGHTF. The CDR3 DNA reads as TGCAGTGCTAGAATACCTCAGAAGGGTTTTAATTATGGCCACACCTTC.